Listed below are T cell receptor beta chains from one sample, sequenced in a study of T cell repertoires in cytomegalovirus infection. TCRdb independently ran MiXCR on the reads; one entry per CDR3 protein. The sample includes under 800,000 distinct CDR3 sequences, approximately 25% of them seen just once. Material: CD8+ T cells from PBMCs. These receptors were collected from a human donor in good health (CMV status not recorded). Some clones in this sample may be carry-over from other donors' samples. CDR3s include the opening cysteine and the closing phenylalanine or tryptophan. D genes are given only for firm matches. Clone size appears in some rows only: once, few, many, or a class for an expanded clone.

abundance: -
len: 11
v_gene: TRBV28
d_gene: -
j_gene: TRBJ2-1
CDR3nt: TGTACCAGTTCAACCTACAATGAGCAGTTCTTC
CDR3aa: CTSSTYNEQFF

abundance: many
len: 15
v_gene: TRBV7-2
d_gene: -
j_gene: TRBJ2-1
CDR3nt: TGTGCCAGCAGCATAGCGGCTACGGGAAGGGATGAGCAGTTCTTC
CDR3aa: CASSIAATGRDEQFF

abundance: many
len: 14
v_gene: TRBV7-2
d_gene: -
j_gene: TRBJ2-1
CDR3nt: TGTGCCAGCAGTTTAGAGTCTAGGGAACGTGAGCAGTTCTTC
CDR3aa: CASSLESREREQFF

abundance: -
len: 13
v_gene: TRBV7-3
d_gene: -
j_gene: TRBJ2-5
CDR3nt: TGTGCCAGCAGTCCAACAGACGGCGAGACCCAGTACTTC
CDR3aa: CASSPTDGETQYF

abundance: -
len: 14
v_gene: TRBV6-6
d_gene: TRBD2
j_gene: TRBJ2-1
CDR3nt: TGTGCCAGCAGTGGCGGGGGGGGGACAAATGAGCAGTTCTTC
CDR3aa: CASSGGGGTNEQFF

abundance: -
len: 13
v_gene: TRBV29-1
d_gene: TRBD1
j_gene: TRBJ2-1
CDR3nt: TGCAGCGTCGACAGGGTCTACTACAATGAGCAGTTCTTC
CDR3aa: CSVDRVYYNEQFF

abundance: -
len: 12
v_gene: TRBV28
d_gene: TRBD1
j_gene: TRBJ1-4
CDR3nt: TGTGCCAGCAGCCGGACAGGGGAAAAACTGTTTTTT
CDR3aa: CASSRTGEKLFF

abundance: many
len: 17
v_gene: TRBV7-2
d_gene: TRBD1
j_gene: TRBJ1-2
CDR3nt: TGTGCCAGCAGCCATGTGTATGCGGACAGGGAGAGCTATGGCTACACCTTC
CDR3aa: CASSHVYADRESYGYTF

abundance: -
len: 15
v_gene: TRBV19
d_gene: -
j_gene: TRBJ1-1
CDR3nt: TGTGCCAGTAGTATTTCCGCAGGGCCCAACACTGAAGCTTTCTTT
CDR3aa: CASSISAGPNTEAFF

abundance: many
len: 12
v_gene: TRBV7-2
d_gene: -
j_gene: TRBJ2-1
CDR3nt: TGTGCCAGCAGCTGGACCCTAAATGAGCAGTTCTTC
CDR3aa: CASSWTLNEQFF

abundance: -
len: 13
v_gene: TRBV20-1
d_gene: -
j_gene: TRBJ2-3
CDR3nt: TGCAGTGCTAGAGCAGGTTCCACAGATACGCAGTATTTT
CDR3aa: CSARAGSTDTQYF

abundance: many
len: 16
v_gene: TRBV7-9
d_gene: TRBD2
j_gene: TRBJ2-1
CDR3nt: TGTGCCAGCAGCTTACGAGCGGGGGCCTTATACAATGAGCAGTTCTTC
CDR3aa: CASSLRAGALYNEQFF

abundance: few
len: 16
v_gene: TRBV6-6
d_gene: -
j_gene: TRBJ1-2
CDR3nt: TGTGCCAGCAGTTACGACAGGTCGACCGCCCGGTATGGCTACACCTTC
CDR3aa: CASSYDRSTARYGYTF

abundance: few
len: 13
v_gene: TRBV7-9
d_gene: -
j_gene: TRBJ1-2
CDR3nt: TGTGCCAGCAGCTTAGACCCTATCGTGGGCTACACCTTC
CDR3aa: CASSLDPIVGYTF

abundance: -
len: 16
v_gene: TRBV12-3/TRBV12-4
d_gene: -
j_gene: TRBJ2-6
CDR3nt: TGTGCCAGCAGTTTCATTGTCTTTTCTGGGGCCAACGTCCTGACTTTC
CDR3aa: CASSFIVFSGANVLTF

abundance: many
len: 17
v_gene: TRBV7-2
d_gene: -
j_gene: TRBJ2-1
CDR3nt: TGTGCCAGCAGCTTAAAATATCGGGGAAGCTCCTACAATGAGCAGTTCTTC
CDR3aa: CASSLKYRGSSYNEQFF

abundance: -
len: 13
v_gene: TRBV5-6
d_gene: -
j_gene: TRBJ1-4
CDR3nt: TGTGCCAGCAGGTTCGGGACACCGAAAAAGCTGTTTTTT
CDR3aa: CASRFGTPKKLFF

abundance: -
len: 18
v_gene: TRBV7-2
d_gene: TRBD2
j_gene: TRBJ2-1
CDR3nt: TGTGCCAGCACCAAGGGACTAGTGGGGACCTTGGTTCACAATGAGCAGTTCTTC
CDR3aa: CASTKGLVGTLVHNEQFF

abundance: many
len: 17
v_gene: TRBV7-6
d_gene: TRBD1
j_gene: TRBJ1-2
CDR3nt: TGTGCCAGCAGCTTCTCGGACAGGGGTGCCGGGAACTATGGCTACACCTTC
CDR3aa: CASSFSDRGAGNYGYTF

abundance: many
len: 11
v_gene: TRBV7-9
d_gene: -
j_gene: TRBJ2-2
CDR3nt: TGTGCCAGCAGCGCCGCCGGGGAGCTGTTTTTT
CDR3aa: CASSAAGELFF

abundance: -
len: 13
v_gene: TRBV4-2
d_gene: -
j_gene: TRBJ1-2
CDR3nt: TGTGCCAGCAGCCAAGAAACCCTCTACGGCTACACCTTC
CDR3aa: CASSQETLYGYTF

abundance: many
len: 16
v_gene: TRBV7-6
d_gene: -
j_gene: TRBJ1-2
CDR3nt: TGTGCCAGCAGCTTAGAATCCAACACTCCGGCGAGCGGCTACACCTTC
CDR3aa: CASSLESNTPASGYTF

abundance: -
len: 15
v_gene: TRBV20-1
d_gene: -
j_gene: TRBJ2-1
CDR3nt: TGCAGTGCTAGAGATCCGGGACCCCGCCCTAATGAGCAGTTCTTC
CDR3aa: CSARDPGPRPNEQFF

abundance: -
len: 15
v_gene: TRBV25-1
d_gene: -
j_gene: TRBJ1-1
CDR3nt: TGTGCCAGCAGTCATATTGGGACGGCGAACACTGAAGCTTTCTTT
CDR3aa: CASSHIGTANTEAFF

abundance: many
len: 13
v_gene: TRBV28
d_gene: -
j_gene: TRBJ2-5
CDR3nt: TGTGCCAGCAGCGGGCCCGAAGAAGAGACCCAGTACTTC
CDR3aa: CASSGPEEETQYF

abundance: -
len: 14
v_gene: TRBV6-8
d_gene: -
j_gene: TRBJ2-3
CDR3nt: TGTGCCAGCAGTTCGGGGTGGGAGACAAATACGCAGTATTTT
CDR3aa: CASSSGWETNTQYF

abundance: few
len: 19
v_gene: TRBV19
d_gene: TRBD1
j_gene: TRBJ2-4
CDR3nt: TGTGCCAGTAGTTTCCCAGGACAGGGGGCAGATTCAGCCAAAAACATTCAGTACTTC
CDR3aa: CASSFPGQGADSAKNIQYF

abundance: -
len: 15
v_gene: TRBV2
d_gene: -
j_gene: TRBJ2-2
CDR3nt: TGTGCCAGCAGTGAGACGCGGGGTTTGGCCGGGGAGCTGTTTTTT
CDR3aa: CASSETRGLAGELFF

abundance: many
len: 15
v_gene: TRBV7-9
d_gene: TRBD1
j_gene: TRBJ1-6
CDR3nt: TGTGCCAGCAGCGAAACAGGGGGCCTCAATTCACCCCTCCACTTT
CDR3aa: CASSETGGLNSPLHF

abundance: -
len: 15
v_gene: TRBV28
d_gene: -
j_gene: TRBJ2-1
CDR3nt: TGTGCCAGCAGTCTACGCCAGGTGCGCTACAATGAGCAGTTCTTC
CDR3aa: CASSLRQVRYNEQFF

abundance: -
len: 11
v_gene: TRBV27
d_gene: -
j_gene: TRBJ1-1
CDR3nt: TGTGCCAGCACCGGGCCCCAGGGAGCTTTCTTT
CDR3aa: CASTGPQGAFF

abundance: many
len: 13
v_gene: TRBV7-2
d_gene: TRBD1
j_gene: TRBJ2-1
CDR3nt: TGTGCCAGCAGCTTAGTCCTACAGGGGGGAACGTACTTC
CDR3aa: CASSLVLQGGTYF

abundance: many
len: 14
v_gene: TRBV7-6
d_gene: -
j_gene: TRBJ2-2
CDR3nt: TGTGCCAGCAGCTTAGAGGAAGGCACCGGGGAGCTGTTTTTT
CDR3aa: CASSLEEGTGELFF

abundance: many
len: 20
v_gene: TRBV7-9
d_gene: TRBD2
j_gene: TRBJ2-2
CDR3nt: TGTGCCAGCAGCCGGGGACTAGCGGGGGCCTACCTCAAAGACACCGGGGAGCTGTTTTTT
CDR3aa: CASSRGLAGAYLKDTGELFF

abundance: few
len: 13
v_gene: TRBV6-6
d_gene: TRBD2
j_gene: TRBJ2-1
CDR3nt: TGTGCCACCTCGGGACTAACTTACAATGAGCAGTTCTTC
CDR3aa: CATSGLTYNEQFF

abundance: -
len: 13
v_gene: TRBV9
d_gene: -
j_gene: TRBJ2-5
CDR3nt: TGTGTCAGCAGCGTCCGGAGCGAGGAGACCCAGTACTTC
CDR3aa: CVSSVRSEETQYF

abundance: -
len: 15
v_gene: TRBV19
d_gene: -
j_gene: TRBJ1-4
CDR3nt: TGTGCCAGTAGTATAGACTTCGGGCAGAATGAAAAACTGTTTTTT
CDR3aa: CASSIDFGQNEKLFF

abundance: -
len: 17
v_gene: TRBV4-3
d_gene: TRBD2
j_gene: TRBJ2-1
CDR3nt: TGCGCCAGCAGCCAAGAGGTAGCGGGGGGGCAATTCAATGAGCAGTTCTTC
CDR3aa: CASSQEVAGGQFNEQFF

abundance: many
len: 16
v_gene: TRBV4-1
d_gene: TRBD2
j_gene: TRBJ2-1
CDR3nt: TGCGCCAGCAGTTTCTTCGTGGCGGGGGGGCCTAATGAGCAGTTCTTC
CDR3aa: CASSFFVAGGPNEQFF

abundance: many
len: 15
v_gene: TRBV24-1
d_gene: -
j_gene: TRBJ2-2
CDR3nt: TGTGCCACCAGTGATCCCCGCCTGAACACCGGGGAGCTGTTTTTT
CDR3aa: CATSDPRLNTGELFF

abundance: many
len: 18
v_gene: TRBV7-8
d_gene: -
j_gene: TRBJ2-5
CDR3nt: TGTGCCAGCAGCTTAGGAGACGGGGGCCTACCTTTCCAAGAGACCCAGTACTTC
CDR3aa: CASSLGDGGLPFQETQYF

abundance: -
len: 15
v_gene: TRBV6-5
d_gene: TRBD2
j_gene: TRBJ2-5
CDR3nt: TGTGCCAGCAGTTATTTTGCGGGGGGGATGGAGACCCAGTACTTC
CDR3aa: CASSYFAGGMETQYF

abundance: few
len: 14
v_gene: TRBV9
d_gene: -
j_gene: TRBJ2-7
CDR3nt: TGTGCCAGCAGCGCGAAAGACAGAATCTACGAGCAGTACTTC
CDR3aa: CASSAKDRIYEQYF

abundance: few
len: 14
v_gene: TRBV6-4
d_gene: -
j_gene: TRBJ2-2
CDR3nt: TGTGCCAGCAGTACCAGGGTAGGATCCGGGGAGCTGTTTTTT
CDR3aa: CASSTRVGSGELFF

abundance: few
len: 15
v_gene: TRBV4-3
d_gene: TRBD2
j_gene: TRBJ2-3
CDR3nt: TGCGCCAGCAGCATAAGCGGGGGGGCCACAGATACGCAGTATTTT
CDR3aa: CASSISGGATDTQYF

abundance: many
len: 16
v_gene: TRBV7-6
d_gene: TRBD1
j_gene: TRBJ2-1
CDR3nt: TGTGCCAGCAGCCTCGGACAGGGAGCTTCCTACAATGAGCAGTTCTTC
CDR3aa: CASSLGQGASYNEQFF

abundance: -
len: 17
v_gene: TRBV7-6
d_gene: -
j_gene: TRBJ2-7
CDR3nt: TGTGCCAGCAGCTCAGGACTAGTGGGGGGGGCTGACCACGAGCAATACTTC
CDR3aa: CASSSGLVGGADHEQYF

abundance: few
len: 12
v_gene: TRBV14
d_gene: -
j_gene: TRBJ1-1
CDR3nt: TGTGCCAGCAGAAAGGGGTACACTGAAGCTTTCTTT
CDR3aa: CASRKGYTEAFF

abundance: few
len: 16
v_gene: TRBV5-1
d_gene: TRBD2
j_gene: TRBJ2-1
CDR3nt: TGCGCCAGCAGCTTGGGGGGCGGGGGGGCAAGCTATGAGCAGTTCTTC
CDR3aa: CASSLGGGGASYEQFF